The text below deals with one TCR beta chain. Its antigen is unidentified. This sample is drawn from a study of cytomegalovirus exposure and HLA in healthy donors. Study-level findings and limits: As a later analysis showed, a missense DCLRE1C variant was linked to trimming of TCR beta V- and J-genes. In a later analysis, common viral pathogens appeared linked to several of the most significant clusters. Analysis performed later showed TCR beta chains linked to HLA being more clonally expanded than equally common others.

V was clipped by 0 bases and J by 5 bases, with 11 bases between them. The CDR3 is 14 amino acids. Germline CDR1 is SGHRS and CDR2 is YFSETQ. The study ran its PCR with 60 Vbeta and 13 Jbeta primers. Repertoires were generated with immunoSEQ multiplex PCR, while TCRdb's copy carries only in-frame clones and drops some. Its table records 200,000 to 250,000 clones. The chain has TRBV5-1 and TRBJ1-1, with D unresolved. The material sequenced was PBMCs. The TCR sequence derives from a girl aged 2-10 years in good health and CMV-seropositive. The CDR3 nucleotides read TGCGCCAGCAGCTTGGGCCTCGGAGGGACTGAAGCTTTCTTT. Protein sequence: CASSLGLGGTEAFF.